Shown below are 5 T cell receptor beta chains from a single sample sequenced in a study of cytomegalovirus exposure and HLA in healthy donors. Assay: immunoSEQ multiplex PCR; the TCRdb copy retains only in-frame clones and omits some. The profile shows more than 85,000 clones, approximately 89% of them singletons. Sequenced: PBMCs. Receptors were obtained from a young woman in good health and CMV-seronegative.

This clone was detected once. The junction differs from germline at one of its ends, possibly a read error. V usage is TRBV2 and J usage is TRBJ2-7, with 7 bases aligning to TRBD1. Per the germline V gene, CDR1 is SNHLY and CDR2 is FYNNEI. CDR3 size: 15 residues. CDR3 residues: CASRKGTAVSHEQYF. In DNA form, the CDR3 reads TGTGCCAGCAGAAAAGGGACAGCCGTCTCCCACGAGCAGTACTTC.

The chain has TRBV30 and TRBJ1-3; a possible D gene is TRBD1 (5 bases). CDR3 length equals 14 residues. Germline V gene sequence: CDR1 GTSNPN, CDR2 SVGIG (reference sequence). V was shortened by 0 bases and J by 3 bases, with 9 bases between the two germline ends. CDR3 nucleotide sequence: TGTGCCTGGAGTGTCAGGGCGCGTGGAAACACCATATATTTT. Translated, it gives CAWSVRARGNTIYF.

This chain joins TRBV10-1 and TRBJ1-2; 10 bases match TRBD1. V was pared by 7 bases and J by 3 bases, with 11 bases of the junction left unmatched. Looked up from germline, CDR1 is WNHNN and CDR2 is SYGVQD (reference sequence). CDR3 length equals 16 residues. This CDR3 is CASTGNDRGPDYGYTF. The CDR3 region has the DNA TGCGCCAGCACCGGGAACGACAGGGGGCCGGACTATGGCTACACCTTC.

This chain uses TRBV30 with TRBJ2-7; D is possibly TRBD2 (6 bases). The CDR3 length is 12 residues. From germline, CDR1 is GTSNPN and CDR2 SVGIG (reference sequence). Trimming removed 5 bases from V and 0 bases from J, with 8 bases in between. The DNA of the CDR3 is TGTGCCTGGGGAGGGAGCTCCTACGAGCAGTACTTC. Translated: CAWGGSSYEQYF.

CDR3 sequence reads: CASSPQAPGTIYF. In DNA, the CDR3 is TGTGCCAGCAGCCCTCAAGCCCCAGGGACCATATATTTT. V and J are TRBV7-9 and TRBJ1-3, with a weak D call TRBD1 (5 bases). V was pared by 5 bases and J by 10 bases, with 15 bases between. This CDR3 contains 13 residues. Germline V gives CDR1 SEHNR, CDR2 FQNEAQ (reference sequence).